Listed below are T cell receptor beta chains from one sample, sequenced in a study of metastatic and nonmetastatic thyroid tumors. Via MiXCR, TCRdb re-called the PCR reads. The sample lists around 50,000 clones, about 20% occurring once. The sample was blood. The receptors here all came from a male donor with papillary thyroid cancer or a benign thyroid nodule (not recorded which). Some clones in this sample may be carry-over from other donors' samples. Each CDR3 is given with its conserved first and last residue. A D gene is named only where the DNA matches it firmly. Clone size appears in some rows only: once, few, many, or a class for an expanded clone.

J gene | V gene | D gene | clone size | CDR3 protein | CDR3 DNA
TRBJ1-6 | TRBV2 | TRBD1 | medium-sized | CASSRTGANSPLHF | TGTGCCAGCAGTCGGACAGGGGCAAATTCACCCCTCCACTTT
TRBJ1-1 | TRBV6-4 | - | many | CASSDRDNTEAFF | TGTGCCAGCAGTGACCGGGACAACACTGAAGCTTTCTTT
TRBJ1-4 | TRBV7-9 | - | - | CASSPHGKGEKLFF | TGTGCCAGCAGCCCCCACGGAAAAGGGGAAAAACTGTTTTTT
TRBJ1-1 | TRBV5-1 | - | many | CASSLDRPNTEAFF | TGCGCCAGCAGCTTGGACAGACCGAACACTGAAGCTTTCTTT
TRBJ2-3 | TRBV5-1 | TRBD2 | many | CASSTSSGSTDTQYF | TGCGCCAGCAGCACCTCTAGCGGCAGCACAGATACGCAGTATTTT
TRBJ1-2 | TRBV20-1 | - | - | CSARTLGADHYGYTF | TGCAGTGCTAGGACCTTGGGGGCGGACCACTATGGCTACACCTTC
TRBJ2-5 | TRBV6-5 | TRBD1 | many | CASSYSTGQGKTQYF | TGTGCCAGCAGTTACTCGACGGGACAGGGGAAGACCCAGTACTTC
TRBJ2-7 | TRBV7-2 | - | many | CASSPPRSYEQYF | TGTGCCAGCAGCCCCCCCAGATCCTACGAGCAGTACTTC
TRBJ2-5 | TRBV3-1 | TRBD1 | - | CASIPTGETQYF | TGTGCCAGCATCCCGACAGGGGAGACCCAGTACTTC
TRBJ1-2 | TRBV5-1 | - | - | CASSDGAAFPLKPTYGYTF | TGCGCCAGCAGCGATGGGGCGGCATTTCCCCTGAAGCCCACTTATGGCTACACCTTC
TRBJ2-7 | TRBV6-1 | - | many | CASHRGNSYEQYF | TGTGCCAGCCACCGAGGGAACTCCTACGAGCAGTACTTC
TRBJ2-1 | TRBV5-4 | TRBD2 | few | CASSLEGLAGGPNYNEQFF | TGTGCCAGCAGCTTGGAGGGACTAGCGGGAGGGCCGAACTACAATGAGCAGTTCTTC
TRBJ2-7 | TRBV11-2 | TRBD1 | - | CASSATGTGEGERYF | TGTGCCAGCAGCGCAACCGGGACAGGTGAGGGGGAGCGGTACTTC
TRBJ2-7 | TRBV4-1 | TRBD2 | - | CASSQGSRGAYEQYF | TGCGCCAGCAGCCAAGGAAGTCGGGGGGCCTACGAGCAGTACTTC
TRBJ2-7 | TRBV20-1 | TRBD1 | - | CSATGTGTYEQYF | TGCAGTGCAACCGGGACAGGCACGTACGAGCAGTACTTC